This entry is about one T cell receptor beta chain. Its antigen is unknown. The sample is drawn from a study of vaccination and CD4 T cells after COVID-19. The CDR3 contains 12 residues. Germline CDR1 and CDR2: GTSNPN and SVGIG (reference sequence). V shed 2 bases and J shed 8 bases, with 7 bases lying between them. Stated treatment: approximately 9-day PBMC culture with coronavirus spike peptide pools or control peptides (ViraFEST assay). Collection of the unexposed donor's CD4+ T cells took place before the COVID-19 pandemic (2011-2018). An Oncomine TCR Beta short-read assay was used to sequence the DNA from cultured CD4+ T cells. Genomic DNA was taken out of cultured CD4+ T cells by extraction. TCRdb recomputed calls from the PCR reads with MiXCR, one row per CDR3 protein. The sample yields about 7,200 distinct CDR3 sequences, over 40% seen once.

The TCR originated in a human donor in good health. V and J are TRBV30 and TRBJ1-6; D gene unclear. Sequenced sample: CD4+ T cells from blood, cultured in vitro. The CDR3 DNA sequence: TGTGCCTGGAGTCGCCAGGATTCACCCCTCCACTTT. Encoded protein: CAWSRQDSPLHF.